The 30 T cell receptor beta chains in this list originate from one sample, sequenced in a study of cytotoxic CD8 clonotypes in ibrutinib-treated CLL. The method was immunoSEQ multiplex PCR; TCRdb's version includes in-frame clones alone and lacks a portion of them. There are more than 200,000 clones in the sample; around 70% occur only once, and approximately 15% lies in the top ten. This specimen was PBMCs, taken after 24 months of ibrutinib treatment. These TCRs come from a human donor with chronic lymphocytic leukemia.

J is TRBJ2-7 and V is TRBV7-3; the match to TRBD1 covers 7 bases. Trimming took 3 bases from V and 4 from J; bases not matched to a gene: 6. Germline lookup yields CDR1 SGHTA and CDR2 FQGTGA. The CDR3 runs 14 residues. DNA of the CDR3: TGTGCCAGCAGCTTGTCCGGGACAGCATACGAGCAGTACTTC. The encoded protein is CASSLSGTAYEQYF.

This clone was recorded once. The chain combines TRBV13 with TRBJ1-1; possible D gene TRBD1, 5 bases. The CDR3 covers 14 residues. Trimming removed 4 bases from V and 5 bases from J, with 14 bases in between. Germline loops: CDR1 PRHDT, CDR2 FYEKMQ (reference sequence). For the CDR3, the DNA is TGTGCCAGCAGCTCGTATAGGGGTATGACTGAAGCTTTCTTT. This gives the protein CASSSYRGMTEAFF. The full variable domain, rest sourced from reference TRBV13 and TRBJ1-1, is AAGVIQSPRHLIKEKRETATLKCYPIPRHDTVYWYQQGPGQDPQFLISFYEKMQSDKGSIPDRFSAQQFSDYHSELNMSSLELGDSALYFCASSSYRGMTEAFFGQGTRLTVV.

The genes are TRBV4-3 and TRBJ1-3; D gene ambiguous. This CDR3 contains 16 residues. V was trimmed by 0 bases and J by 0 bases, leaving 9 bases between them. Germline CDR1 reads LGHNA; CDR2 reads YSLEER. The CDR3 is CASSQDSQSSGNTIYF. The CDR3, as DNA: TGCGCCAGCAGCCAAGATTCACAGAGCTCTGGAAACACCATATATTTT.

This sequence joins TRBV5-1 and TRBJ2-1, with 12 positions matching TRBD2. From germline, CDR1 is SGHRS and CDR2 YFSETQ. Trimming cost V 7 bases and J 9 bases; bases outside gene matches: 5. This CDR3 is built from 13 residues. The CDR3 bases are TGCGCCAGCGCAATACTAGCGGGAGGTGAGCAGTTCTTC. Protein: CASAILAGGEQFF.

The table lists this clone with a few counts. CDR3 residues: CSDRVRYGYTF. CDR3 nucleotide sequence: TGCAGTGACAGGGTTCGTTATGGCTACACCTTC. This chain joins TRBV20-1 and TRBJ1-2; D might be TRBD1 (6 bases). Germline V gives CDR1 DFQATT, CDR2 SNEGSKA (reference sequence). With 7 bases removed from V and 5 bases from J, the gap between germline ends came to 11 bases. The CDR3 covers 11 residues.

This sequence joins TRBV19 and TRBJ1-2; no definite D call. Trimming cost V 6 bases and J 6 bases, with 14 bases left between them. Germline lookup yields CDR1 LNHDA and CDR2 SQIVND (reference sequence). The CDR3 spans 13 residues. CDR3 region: CASSPGDVHGYTF. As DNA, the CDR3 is TGTGCCAGTAGCCCGGGTGACGTACATGGCTACACCTTC.

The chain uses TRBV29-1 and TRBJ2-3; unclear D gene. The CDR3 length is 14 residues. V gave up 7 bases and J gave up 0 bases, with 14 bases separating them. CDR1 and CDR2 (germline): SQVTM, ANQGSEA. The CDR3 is CSGLWRFSTDTQYF. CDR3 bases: TGCAGCGGGCTATGGCGCTTTAGCACAGATACGCAGTATTTT.

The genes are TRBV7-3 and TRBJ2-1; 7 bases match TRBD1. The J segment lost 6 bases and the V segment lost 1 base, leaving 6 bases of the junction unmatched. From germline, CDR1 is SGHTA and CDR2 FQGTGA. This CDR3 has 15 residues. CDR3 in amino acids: CASSLRQGFGNEQFF. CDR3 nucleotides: TGTGCCAGCAGCTTAAGACAGGGCTTTGGCAATGAGCAGTTCTTC. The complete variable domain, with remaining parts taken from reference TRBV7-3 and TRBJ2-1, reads GAGVSQTPSNKVTEKGKYVELRCDPISGHTALYWYRQSLGQGPEFLIYFQGTGAADDSGLPNDRFFAVRPEGSVSTLKIQRTERGDSAVYLCASSLRQGFGNEQFFGPGTRLTVL.

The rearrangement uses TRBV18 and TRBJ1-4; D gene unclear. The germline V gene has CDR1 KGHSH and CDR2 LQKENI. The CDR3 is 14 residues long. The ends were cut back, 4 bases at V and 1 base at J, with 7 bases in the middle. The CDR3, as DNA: TGTGCCAGCTCACAAGGGAGAACTAATGAAAAACTGTTTTTT. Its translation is CASSQGRTNEKLFF.

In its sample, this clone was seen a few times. DNA of the CDR3: TGTGCCAGCAGCGTAGACCCTGGGGGCGAGCAGTACTTC. Protein sequence: CASSVDPGGEQYF. The genes are TRBV9 and TRBJ2-7; tentatively, D is TRBD1 or TRBD2 (5 bases each). This CDR3 has 13 residues. Germline lookup yields CDR1 SGDLS and CDR2 YYNGEE. V lost 0 bases, J lost 6 bases, and 10 bases lay in between.

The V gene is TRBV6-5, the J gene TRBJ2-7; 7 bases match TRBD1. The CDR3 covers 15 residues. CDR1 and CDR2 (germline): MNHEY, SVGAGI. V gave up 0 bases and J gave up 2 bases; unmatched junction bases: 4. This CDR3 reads CASSYSTGTPYEQYF. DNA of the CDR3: TGTGCCAGCAGTTACTCGACAGGGACACCCTACGAGCAGTACTTC.

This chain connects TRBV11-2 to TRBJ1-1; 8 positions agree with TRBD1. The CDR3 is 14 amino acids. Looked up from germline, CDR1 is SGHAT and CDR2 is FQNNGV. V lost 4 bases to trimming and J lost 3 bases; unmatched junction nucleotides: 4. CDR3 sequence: CASSSDRGDTEAFF. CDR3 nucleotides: TGTGCCAGCAGCTCTGACAGGGGTGACACTGAAGCTTTCTTT.

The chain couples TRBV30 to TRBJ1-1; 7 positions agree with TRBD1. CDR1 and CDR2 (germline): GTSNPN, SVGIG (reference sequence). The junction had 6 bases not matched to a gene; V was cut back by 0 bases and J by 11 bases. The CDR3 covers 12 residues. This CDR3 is CAWSVDGTVAFF. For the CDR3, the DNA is TGTGCCTGGAGTGTAGATGGGACAGTCGCTTTCTTT.

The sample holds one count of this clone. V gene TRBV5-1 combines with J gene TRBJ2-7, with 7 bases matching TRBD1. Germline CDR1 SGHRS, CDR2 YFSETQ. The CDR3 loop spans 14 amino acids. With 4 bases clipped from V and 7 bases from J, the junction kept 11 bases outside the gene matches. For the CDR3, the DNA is TGCGCCAGCAGCCCGAACAGGGGTCGGGGTGAGCAGTACTTC. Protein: CASSPNRGRGEQYF.

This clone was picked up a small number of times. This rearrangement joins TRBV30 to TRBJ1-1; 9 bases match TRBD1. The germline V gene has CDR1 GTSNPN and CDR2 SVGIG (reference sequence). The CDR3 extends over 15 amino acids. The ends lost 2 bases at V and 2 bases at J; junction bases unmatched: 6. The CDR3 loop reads CAWSPWTGENTEAFF. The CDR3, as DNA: TGTGCCTGGAGTCCATGGACAGGGGAAAACACTGAAGCTTTCTTT.

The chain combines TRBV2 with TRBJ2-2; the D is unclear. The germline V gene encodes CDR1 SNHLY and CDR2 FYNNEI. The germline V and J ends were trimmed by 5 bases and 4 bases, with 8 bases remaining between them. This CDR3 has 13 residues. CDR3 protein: CASSLQVTGELFF. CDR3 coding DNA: TGTGCCAGCAGTCTTCAGGTCACCGGGGAGCTGTTTTTT.

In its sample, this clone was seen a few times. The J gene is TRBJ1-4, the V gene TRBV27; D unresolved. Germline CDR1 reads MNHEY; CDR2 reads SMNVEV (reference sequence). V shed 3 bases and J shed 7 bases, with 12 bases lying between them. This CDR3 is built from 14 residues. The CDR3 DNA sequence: TGTGCCAGCAGTTTTGGCCCAACGGGTGAAAAACTGTTTTTT. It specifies CASSFGPTGEKLFF.

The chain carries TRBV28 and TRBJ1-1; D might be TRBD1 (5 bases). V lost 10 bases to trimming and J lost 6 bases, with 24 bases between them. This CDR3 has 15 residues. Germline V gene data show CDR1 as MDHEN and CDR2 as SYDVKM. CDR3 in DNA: TGTGCCATCCTGGGACTAGCGGGAGGAATCTCTGAAGCTTTCTTT. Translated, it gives CAILGLAGGISEAFF. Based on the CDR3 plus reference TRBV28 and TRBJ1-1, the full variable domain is DVKVTQSSRYLVKRTGEKVFLECVQDMDHENMFWYRQDPGLGLRLIYFSYDVKMKEKGDIPEGYSVSREKKERFSLILESASTNQTSMYLCAILGLAGGISEAFFGQGTRLTVV.

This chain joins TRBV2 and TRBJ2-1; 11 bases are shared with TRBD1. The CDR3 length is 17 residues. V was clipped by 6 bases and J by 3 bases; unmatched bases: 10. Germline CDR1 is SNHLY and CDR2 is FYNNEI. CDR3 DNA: TGTGCCAGCAGCGCTAGGGACAGGGGGGCCGGCTACAATGAGCAGTTCTTC. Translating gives CASSARDRGAGYNEQFF.

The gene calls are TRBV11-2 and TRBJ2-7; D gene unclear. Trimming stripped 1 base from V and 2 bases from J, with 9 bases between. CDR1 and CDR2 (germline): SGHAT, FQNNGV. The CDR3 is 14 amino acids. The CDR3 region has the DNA TGTGCCAGCAGCTTAGGGAGTATTGCCTACGAGCAGTACTTC. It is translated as CASSLGSIAYEQYF.

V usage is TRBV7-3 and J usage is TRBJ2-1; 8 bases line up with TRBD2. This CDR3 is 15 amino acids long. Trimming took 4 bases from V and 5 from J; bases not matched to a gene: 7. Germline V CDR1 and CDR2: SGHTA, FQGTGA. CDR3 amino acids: CASSSTGLANNEQFF. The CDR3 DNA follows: TGTGCCAGCAGCTCTACTGGACTAGCCAACAATGAGCAGTTCTTC.

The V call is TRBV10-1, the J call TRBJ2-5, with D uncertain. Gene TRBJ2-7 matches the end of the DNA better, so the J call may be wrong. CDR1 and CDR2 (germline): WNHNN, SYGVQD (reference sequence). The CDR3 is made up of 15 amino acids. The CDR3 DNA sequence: TGCGCCAGCAGTGAGTCTTCGCAGGCTCCCTACGAGCAGTACTTC. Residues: CASSESSQAPYEQYF.

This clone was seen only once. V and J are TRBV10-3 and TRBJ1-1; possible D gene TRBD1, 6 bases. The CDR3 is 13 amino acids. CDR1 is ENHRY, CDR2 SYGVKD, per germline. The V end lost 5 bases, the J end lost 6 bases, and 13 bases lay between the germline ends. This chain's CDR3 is CAISTGQPSEAFF. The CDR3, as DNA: TGTGCCATCAGTACCGGACAGCCGTCTGAAGCTTTCTTT.

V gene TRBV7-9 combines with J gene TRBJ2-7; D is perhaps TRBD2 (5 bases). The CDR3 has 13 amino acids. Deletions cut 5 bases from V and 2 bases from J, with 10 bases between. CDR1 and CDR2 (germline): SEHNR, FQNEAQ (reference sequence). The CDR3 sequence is CASSLGIAYEQYF. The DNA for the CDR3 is TGTGCCAGCAGCCTCGGGATTGCCTACGAGCAGTACTTC.

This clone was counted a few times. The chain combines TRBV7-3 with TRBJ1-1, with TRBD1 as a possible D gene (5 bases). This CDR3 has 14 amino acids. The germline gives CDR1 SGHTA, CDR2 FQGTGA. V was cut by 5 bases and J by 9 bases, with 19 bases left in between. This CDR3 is CASSATGEGTQAFF. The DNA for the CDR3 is TGTGCCAGCAGCGCCACGGGTGAGGGGACCCAAGCTTTCTTT.

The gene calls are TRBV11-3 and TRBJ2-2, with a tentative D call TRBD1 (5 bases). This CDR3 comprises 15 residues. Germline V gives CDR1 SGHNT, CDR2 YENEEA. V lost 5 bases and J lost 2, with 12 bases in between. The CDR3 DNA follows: TGTGCCAGCAGCCCTACCAGGGAAAACACCGGGGAGCTGTTTTTT. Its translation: CASSPTRENTGELFF.

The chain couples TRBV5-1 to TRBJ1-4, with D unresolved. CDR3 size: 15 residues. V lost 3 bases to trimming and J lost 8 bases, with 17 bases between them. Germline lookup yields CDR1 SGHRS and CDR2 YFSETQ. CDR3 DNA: TGCGCCAGCAGCTCCTCTTGGGAAGGAAACGAAAAACTGTTTTTT. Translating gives CASSSSWEGNEKLFF.

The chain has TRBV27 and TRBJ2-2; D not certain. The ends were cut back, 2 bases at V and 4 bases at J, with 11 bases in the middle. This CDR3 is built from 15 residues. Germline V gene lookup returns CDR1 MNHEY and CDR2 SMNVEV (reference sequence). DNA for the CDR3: TGTGCCAGCAGTTTACTAAGCAGGACCACCGGGGAGCTGTTTTTT. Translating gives CASSLLSRTTGELFF.

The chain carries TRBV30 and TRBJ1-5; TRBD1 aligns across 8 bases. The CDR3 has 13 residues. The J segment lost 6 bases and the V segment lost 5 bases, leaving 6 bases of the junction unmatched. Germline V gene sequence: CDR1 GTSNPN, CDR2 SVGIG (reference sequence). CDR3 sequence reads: CAWARGPSQPQHF. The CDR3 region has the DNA TGTGCCTGGGCCAGGGGGCCAAGTCAGCCCCAGCATTTT.

The CDR3 protein is CSVDRGNTIYF. Here the CDR3 DNA reads TGCAGCGTTGACCGCGGAAACACCATATATTTT. V and J are TRBV29-1 and TRBJ1-3; no firm D call. This CDR3 is 11 amino acids long. V gave up 3 bases and J gave up 4 bases, with 4 bases separating them. Germline V gene lookup returns CDR1 SQVTM and CDR2 ANQGSEA.